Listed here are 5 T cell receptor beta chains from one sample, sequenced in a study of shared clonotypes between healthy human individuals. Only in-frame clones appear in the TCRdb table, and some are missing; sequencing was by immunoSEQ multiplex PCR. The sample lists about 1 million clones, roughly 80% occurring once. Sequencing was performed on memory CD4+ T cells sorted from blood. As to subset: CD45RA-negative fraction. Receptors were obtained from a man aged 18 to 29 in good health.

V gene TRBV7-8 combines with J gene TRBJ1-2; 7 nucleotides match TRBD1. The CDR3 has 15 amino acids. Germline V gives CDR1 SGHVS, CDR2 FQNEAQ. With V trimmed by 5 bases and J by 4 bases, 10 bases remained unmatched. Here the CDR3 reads CASSPRGDIRYGYTF. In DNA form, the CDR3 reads TGTGCCAGCAGCCCCAGGGGGGACATTCGCTATGGCTACACCTTC.

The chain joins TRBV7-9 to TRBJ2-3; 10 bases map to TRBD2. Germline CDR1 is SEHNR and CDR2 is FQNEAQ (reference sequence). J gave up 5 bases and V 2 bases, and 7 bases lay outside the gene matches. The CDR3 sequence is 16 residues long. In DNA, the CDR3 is TGTGCCAGCAGCTTATACAGCGGGGGGGCCGGAGATACGCAGTATTTT. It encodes CASSLYSGGAGDTQYF.

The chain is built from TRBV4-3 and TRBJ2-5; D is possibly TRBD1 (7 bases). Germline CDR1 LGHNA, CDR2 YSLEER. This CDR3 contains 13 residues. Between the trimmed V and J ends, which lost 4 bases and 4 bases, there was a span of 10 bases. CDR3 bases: TGCGCCAGCAGCCGCCAGGGGGGAGAGACCCAGTACTTC. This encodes CASSRQGGETQYF.

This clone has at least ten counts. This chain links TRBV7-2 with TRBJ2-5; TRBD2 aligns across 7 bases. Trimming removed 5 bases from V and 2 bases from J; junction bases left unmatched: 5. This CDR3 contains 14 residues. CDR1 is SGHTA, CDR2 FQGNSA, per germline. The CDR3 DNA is TGTGCCAGCAGCGCCTCGGGGGGTCAAGAGACCCAGTACTTC. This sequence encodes CASSASGGQETQYF.

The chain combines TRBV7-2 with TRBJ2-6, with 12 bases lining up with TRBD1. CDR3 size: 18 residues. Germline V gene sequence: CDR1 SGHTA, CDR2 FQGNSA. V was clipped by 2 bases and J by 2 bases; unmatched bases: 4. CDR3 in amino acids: CASSLTGTGGTGANVLTF. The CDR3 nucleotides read TGTGCCAGCAGCTTAACCGGGACAGGGGGCACTGGGGCCAACGTCCTGACTTTC.